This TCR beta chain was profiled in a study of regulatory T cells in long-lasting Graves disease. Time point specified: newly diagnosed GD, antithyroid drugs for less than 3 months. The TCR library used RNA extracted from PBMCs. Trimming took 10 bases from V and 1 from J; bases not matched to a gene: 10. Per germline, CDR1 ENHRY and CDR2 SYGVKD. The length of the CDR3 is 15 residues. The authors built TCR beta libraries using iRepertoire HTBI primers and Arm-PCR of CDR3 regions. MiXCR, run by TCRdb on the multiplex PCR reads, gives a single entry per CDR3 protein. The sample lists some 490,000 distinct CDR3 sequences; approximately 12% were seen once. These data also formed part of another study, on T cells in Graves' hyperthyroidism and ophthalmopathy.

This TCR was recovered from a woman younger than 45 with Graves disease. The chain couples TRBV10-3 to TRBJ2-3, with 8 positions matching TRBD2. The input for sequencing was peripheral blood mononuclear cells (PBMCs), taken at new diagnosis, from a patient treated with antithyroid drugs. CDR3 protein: CATAGRAGGTDTQYF. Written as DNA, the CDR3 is TGTGCCACAGCCGGGAGGGCGGGGGGCACAGATACGCAGTATTTT.